These 12 T cell receptor beta chains share one sample of origin, sequenced in a study of blood T cells in healthy people across ages. It was with a sample-barcoded 5' primer and a J-beta primer mix that a second PCR of roughly 6 to 12 cycles was run. TCRdb reprocessed the 5' RACE reads with MiXCR, giving one entry per CDR3 protein. The table lists over a million distinct CDR3 sequences, around 45% of them singletons. The specimen sequenced was blood. Receptors originate from a woman in her sixties or seventies in good health.

V and J are TRBV2 and TRBJ2-1; 8 nucleotides align to TRBD1. This CDR3 has 13 residues. The germline gives CDR1 SNHLY, CDR2 FYNNEI. V dropped 4 bases and J dropped 8; count of bases not matched to a gene: 4. This CDR3 reads CASSGQGWDEQFF. The CDR3 DNA follows: TGTGCCAGCAGTGGACAGGGGTGGGATGAGCAGTTCTTC.

This clonotype occurred many times. V gene TRBV29-1 combines with J gene TRBJ2-1; D uncertain. The length of the CDR3 is 12 residues. Trimming stripped 6 bases from V and 5 bases from J, with 11 bases between. CDR1 SQVTM and CDR2 ANQGSEA come from the germline V gene. The DNA of the CDR3 is TGCAGCGTGGTGCCACAACACAATGAGCAGTTCTTC. It yields the protein CSVVPQHNEQFF.

The table lists this clonotype with a few counts. The rearrangement links TRBV28 to TRBJ1-5; maybe TRBD1 (5 bases). The CDR3 has 15 amino acids. From germline, CDR1 is MDHEN and CDR2 SYDVKM. V lost 6 bases and J 4 bases, leaving 16 bases between the germline ends. The CDR3 loop reads CASSDRDSENQPQHF. CDR3 nucleotide sequence: TGTGCCAGCAGCGACCGAGACAGCGAGAATCAGCCCCAGCATTTT.

Concerning this clonotype: Compared with germline, one end of the junction differs, possibly owing to a read error. The chain recombines TRBV27 with TRBJ1-6, with 10 bases lining up with TRBD1. This CDR3 comprises 15 residues. Germline-derived CDR1 and CDR2 are MNHEY and SMNVEV (reference sequence). CDR3 amino acids: CASSSRQGAYSPPHF. DNA for the CDR3: TGTGCCAGTTCGTCAAGACAGGGGGCTTATTCACCCCCCCACTTT.

This clonotype was recorded once. The V gene is TRBV27, the J gene TRBJ1-5; 10 nucleotides line up with TRBD1. Per germline, CDR1 MNHEY and CDR2 SMNVEV (reference sequence). V lost 5 bases, J lost 11 bases, and 9 bases stayed unmatched. CDR3 length: 14 residues. This CDR3 is CASSRPGQGSAQHF. The CDR3 nucleotides are TGTGCCAGCAGTCGACCGGGACAGGGGTCGGCCCAGCATTTT.

This chain connects TRBV6-5 to TRBJ2-3, with 11 bases identical to TRBD2. V trimming: 2 bases; J trimming: 0 bases; junction bases outside the gene matches: 1. The CDR3 contains 16 residues. Germline V lookup: CDR1 MNHEY, CDR2 SVGAGI. CDR3 DNA sequence: TGTGCCAGCAGTTACGGGACTAGCGGAAGCACAGATACGCAGTATTTT. It encodes CASSYGTSGSTDTQYF.

The gene calls are TRBV5-1 and TRBJ2-3, with 9 bases lining up with TRBD1. This CDR3 is 16 amino acids long. Germline trimming cut 1 base from V and 6 bases from J; bases unmatched to any gene: 9. Germline CDR1 and CDR2: SGHRS and YFSETQ. The CDR3 region is CASSLMGGQGSDTQYF. As DNA, the CDR3 is TGCGCCAGCAGCTTGATGGGGGGACAGGGAAGTGATACGCAGTATTTT.

The rearrangement links TRBV18 to TRBJ2-7; the D call may be TRBD1 or TRBD2 (5 bases each). CDR1 is KGHSH, CDR2 LQKENI, per germline. This CDR3 has 15 amino acids. Trimming left V 6 bases short and J 4 bases short, with 19 bases between. The CDR3 DNA follows: TGTGCCAGCTCTCGCTTGGGGGAAACCGTTTACGAGCAGTACTTC. This codes for CASSRLGETVYEQYF.

The J gene is TRBJ2-3, the V gene TRBV12-5; 10 bases agree with TRBD1. Germline V gives CDR1 LGHNT, CDR2 FRNRAP. This CDR3 region has 15 residues. V lost 2 bases to trimming and J lost 3 bases; unmatched junction nucleotides: 2. The CDR3 is CASGLMGQGTDTQYF. The DNA for the CDR3 is TGTGCTAGTGGTTTGATGGGACAGGGGACAGATACGCAGTATTTT. The full variable domain, completed using reference TRBV12-5 and TRBJ2-3, is DARVTQTPRHKVTEMGQEVTMRCQPILGHNTVFWYRQTMMQGLELLAYFRNRAPLDDSGMPKDRFSAEMPDATLATLKIQPSEPRDSAVYFCASGLMGQGTDTQYFGPGTRLTVL.

The V gene is TRBV9, the J gene TRBJ2-1, with TRBD1 identical over 7 bases. V shed 3 bases, J shed 1 base, and the junction held 4 bases outside the gene matches. This CDR3 has 15 amino acids. Germline CDR1 and CDR2: SGDLS and YYNGEE. CDR3 in DNA: TGTGCCAGCAGCGCCCGACAGGGTTCCTACAATGAGCAGTTCTTC. This sequence encodes CASSARQGSYNEQFF.

This clonotype showed up just a few times. The chain uses TRBV4-1 and TRBJ2-4; D assignment may be TRBD1 or TRBD2 (5 bases each). V was trimmed by 0 bases and J by 16 bases, leaving 19 bases between them. The CDR3 is 14 residues long. Germline CDR1 and CDR2: MGHRA and YSYEKL. CDR3 nucleotides: TGCGCCAGCAGCCAAGAGAGGGGAGCTCCCCCGGTTTACTTC. Translated: CASSQERGAPPVYF.

The chain employs TRBV5-6 and TRBJ2-1, with D uncertain. The J call may not be correct, given that the DNA end is closer to TRBJ2-7. This CDR3 has 15 residues. CDR1 SGHDT and CDR2 YYEEEE come from the germline V gene. The CDR3 is CASSLKVSVYNEQYF. CDR3 nucleotide sequence: TGTGCCAGCAGCTTGAAGGTCTCCGTCTACAATGAGCAGTACTTC.